The clone carrying this T cell receptor beta chain was recorded at least ten times. This sample stems from a study of spatial heterogeneity in lung cancer. Described time point: sample taken at primary tumor resection. Sequencing was performed on whole RNA extracted from tumor and nontumor lung tissue, or from frozen PBMC, and the material was left unsorted. The CDR3 covers 13 residues. Between the trimmed V and J ends, which lost 7 bases and 5 bases, there was a span of 14 bases. TCR cDNA molecules each had a unique molecular identifier. TCRdb itself ran the 5' RACE reads through MiXCR, one entry per CDR3 protein. The sample includes just under 40,000 distinct CDR3 sequences, roughly 6% of them seen just once.

The TCR originated in a male donor with early-stage non-small cell lung cancer. Sequenced material: PBMCs, taken at surgery. The chain has TRBV12-3 or TRBV12-4 and TRBJ1-2, with D unresolved. The CDR3 DNA reads TGTGCCAGCACCGACTTCCCCCCATATGGCTACACCTTC. Translating gives CASTDFPPYGYTF.